This passage covers 7 T cell receptor beta chains from one sample sequenced in a study of cytomegalovirus exposure and HLA in healthy donors. The PCR had 60 Vbeta and 13 Jbeta primers. Clones were sequenced by immunoSEQ multiplex PCR, and TCRdb holds only the in-frame ones, with some missing. The data include some 200,000 clones; the top ten clones carry roughly 1.2%. Source material: PBMCs. The receptors stem from a girl aged 2 to 10 in good health and CMV-seropositive.

This chain connects TRBV13 to TRBJ1-2; D is uncertain. Germline CDR1 PRHDT, CDR2 FYEKMQ (reference sequence). Trimming pared 5 bases from V and 3 bases from J, leaving 25 bases between. The CDR3 extends over 18 amino acids. The CDR3 nucleotides read TGTGCCAGCAGCCCCGGAGGTACCATCAAATTGGAGGACTATGGCTACACCTTC. The encoded protein is CASSPGGTIKLEDYGYTF.

This sequence joins TRBV27 and TRBJ1-1, with TRBD1 identical over 7 bases. The junction had 8 bases not matched to a gene; V was cut back by 8 bases and J by 8 bases. Germline-derived CDR1 and CDR2 are MNHEY and SMNVEV (reference sequence). CDR3 length: 12 residues. Here the CDR3 reads CASGEDRVEAFF. For the CDR3, the DNA is TGTGCCAGCGGCGAAGACAGGGTCGAAGCTTTCTTT.

This chain connects TRBV28 to TRBJ2-7; 7 bases agree with TRBD1. The V gene end was trimmed by 8 bases and the J gene end by 3 bases; junction bases not matched to a gene: 16. Germline V gene lookup returns CDR1 MDHEN and CDR2 SYDVKM. The CDR3 is made up of 16 amino acids. The CDR3 region has the DNA TGTGCCAGCCAAGGGGGCGCGCAGGCCCACATCTACGAGCAGTACTTC. This encodes CASQGGAQAHIYEQYF.

The chain combines TRBV4-1 with TRBJ1-3, with unresolved D. The germline gives CDR1 MGHRA, CDR2 YSYEKL. The CDR3 loop spans 15 amino acids. Trimming cost V 1 base and J 1 base, with 8 bases left between them. CDR3 sequence: CASSQGAASGNTIYF. In nucleotides, the CDR3 is TGCGCCAGCAGCCAAGGAGCCGCGTCTGGAAACACCATATATTTT.

The chain couples TRBV30 to TRBJ2-3; 12 bases fit TRBD2. This CDR3 region has 13 residues. J was trimmed by 5 bases and V by 7 bases; bases with no gene match: 4. Germline V gene lookup returns CDR1 GTSNPN and CDR2 SVGIG (reference sequence). CDR3 protein: CASSGRAQDTQYF. The CDR3 bases are TGTGCCTCTAGCGGGAGGGCCCAAGATACGCAGTATTTT.

The chain couples TRBV28 to TRBJ2-1, with a tentative D call TRBD2 (6 bases). Germline lookup yields CDR1 MDHEN and CDR2 SYDVKM. CDR3 length: 12 amino acids. V was clipped by 5 bases and J by 7 bases, with 9 bases between them. The DNA for the CDR3 is TGTGCCAGCAGTCCAGGAGGGAATGAGCAGTTCTTC. Its protein is CASSPGGNEQFF.

This sequence joins TRBV7-9 and TRBJ1-4; no firm D call. The CDR3 runs to 16 residues. Trimming left V 1 base short and J 0 bases short, with 9 bases between. Germline CDR1 is SEHNR and CDR2 is FQNEAQ (reference sequence). The CDR3 bases are TGTGCCAGCAGCTTAGTGATTCAGACAACTAATGAAAAACTGTTTTTT. The encoded protein is CASSLVIQTTNEKLFF.